Below, 5 T cell receptor beta chains from the same sample are listed, as sequenced in a study of type 1 and type 2 diabetes patients (dated by TCRdb to 2016 to 2017). Sequencing was carried out with an Illumina MiSeq. Genomic DNA from sorted T cell subsets was used as template for TCRbeta CDR3 amplification. Multiplex PCR with 30 forward and 13 reverse primers amplified the TCRbeta CDR3 region. TCRdb cleaned the public reads at Q25 with fastp, built clones with MiXCR and kept in-frame beta chains. Each entry is one CDR3 protein sequence, shown with its most common DNA and genes. For this sample the table gives a few hundred thousand distinct CDR3 sequences, of which 47% were detected only once. Of the sample, roughly 13% is held by the ten largest clones. Source material: peripheral blood mononuclear cells (PBMCs). These receptors were taken from a man in his late teens or twenties with type 2 diabetes.

The V and J genes are TRBV2 and TRBJ2-1; 9 nucleotides agree with TRBD2. This CDR3 is 14 amino acids long. Germline values: CDR1 SNHLY, CDR2 FYNNEI. After removal of 3 bases from V and 8 bases from J, the junction contained 5 bases not matched to a gene. Here the CDR3 DNA reads TGTGCCAGCAGTGAGAGGACTAGCGTACATGAGCAGTTCTTC. Amino acid sequence: CASSERTSVHEQFF.

The V gene is TRBV20-1, the J gene TRBJ1-2; maybe TRBD1 (5 bases). Germline values: CDR1 DFQATT, CDR2 SNEGSKA (reference sequence). V lost 2 bases, J lost 3 bases, and 10 bases lay in between. The CDR3 contains 13 residues. The CDR3 nucleotides read TGCAGTGCTAGATACTTGACAGACTATGGCTACACCTTC. Translated, it gives CSARYLTDYGYTF.

This clonotype has a handful of counts. The J gene is TRBJ2-7, the V gene TRBV15, with unresolved D. Deletions cut 0 bases from V and 6 bases from J, with 15 bases between. Per germline, CDR1 LNHNV and CDR2 YYDKDF (reference sequence). CDR3 length: 15 amino acids. CDR3 loop: CATSREVGTVSEQYF. CDR3 DNA sequence: TGTGCCACCAGCAGAGAGGTGGGAACGGTCAGCGAGCAGTACTTC.

The genes are TRBV19 and TRBJ2-1; D gene ambiguous. CDR1 and CDR2 from the germline V gene are LNHDA and SQIVND (reference sequence). Trimming shortened V by 3 bases and J by 12 bases, and 18 bases separated the two germline ends. The CDR3 spans 14 residues. The CDR3 protein is CASSIKIYAKTQFF. DNA of the CDR3: TGTGCCAGTAGTATTAAGATTTATGCGAAGACGCAGTTCTTC. Drawing the rest from reference TRBV19 and TRBJ2-1, the complete variable domain is DGGITQSPKYLFRKEGQNVTLSCEQNLNHDAMYWYRQDPGQGLRLIYYSQIVNDFQKGDIAEGYSVSREKKESFPLTVTSAQKNPTAFYLCASSIKIYAKTQFFGPGTRLTVL.

The rearrangement links TRBV29-1 to TRBJ2-3; 11 bases fit TRBD2. The junction had 12 bases not matched to a gene; V was cut back by 1 base and J by 0 bases. Germline CDR1 reads SQVTM; CDR2 reads ANQGSEA. The CDR3 has 19 residues. In DNA, the CDR3 is TGCAGCGTTGAAGGGAGCACTAGCGGGAGCGTCATTAGCACAGATACGCAGTATTTT. It specifies CSVEGSTSGSVISTDTQYF.